The T cell receptor beta chain under discussion was sequenced for a study of cytomegalovirus exposure and HLA in healthy donors. General study findings and limits: Most TCRs appeared rarely, but some public TCRs recurred in many donors. It is likely that the observed cluster of highly shared sequence variants was a sequencing artifact.

In the PCR, 60 Vbeta and 13 Jbeta primers were used. Per the study methods: In a later analysis, the count reached some 88 million unique TCR beta chains, with around 10 million shared. Clones were sequenced by immunoSEQ multiplex PCR, and TCRdb holds only the in-frame ones, with some missing. V and J calls and clone size come straight from that table; D and trimming were deduced from the DNA. Its listing shows around 76,000 clones. As regards this clone: Its specificity is not known.

Looked up from germline, CDR1 is LNHDA and CDR2 is SQIVND (reference sequence). This CDR3 is built from 14 residues. The trim removed 0 bases at V and 10 bases at J, leaving 3 bases unmatched. The receptor was isolated from an older woman in good health and CMV-seronegative. Sequencing input: PBMCs. V is TRBV19 and J is TRBJ1-4; 9 positions agree with TRBD1. CDR3 sequence (DNA): TGTGCCAGTAGTATAGAGGGACAGGGTGGAAAACTGTTTTTT. Amino acid sequence: CASSIEGQGGKLFF. Together with reference TRBV19 and TRBJ1-4, the CDR3 gives the full variable domain: DGGITQSPKYLFRKEGQNVTLSCEQNLNHDAMYWYRQDPGQGLRLIYYSQIVNDFQKGDIAEGYSVSREKKESFPLTVTSAQKNPTAFYLCASSIEGQGGKLFFGSGTQLSVL.